The 24 T cell receptor beta chains listed next were all sequenced from one sample in a study of T cell changes during pregnancy in multiple sclerosis. Here immunoSEQ multiplex PCR was the method, and the copy in TCRdb shows in-frame clones only, minus some. The repertoire includes 40,000 or so clones, about 94% of them detected once, and 7% to 8.5% sits in the top ten. Specimen: CD8+ T cells from peripheral blood mononuclear cells, collected in the third trimester of pregnancy. These receptors all come from a female donor with multiple sclerosis, enrolled in a pregnancy study.

This clone was seen only a few times. The genes are TRBV9 and TRBJ2-3; TRBD2 might be the D (5 bases). Per germline, CDR1 SGDLS and CDR2 YYNGEE. The CDR3 has 15 residues. The V and J ends lost 4 bases and 2 bases respectively, with 14 bases between them. This CDR3 is CASSIVGGITDTQYF. The CDR3 region has the DNA TGTGCCAGCAGCATCGTCGGAGGCATCACAGATACGCAGTATTTT.

V is TRBV7-2 and J is TRBJ2-1; TRBD2 might be the D (6 bases). This CDR3 contains 15 residues. Germline V gene data show CDR1 as SGHTA and CDR2 as FQGNSA. The V gene lost 5 bases and the J gene lost 1 base, with 12 bases spanning the gap. CDR3 protein: CASSMGLQSYNEQFF. CDR3 in DNA: TGTGCCAGCAGCATGGGACTCCAATCCTACAATGAGCAGTTCTTC.

The chain uses TRBV27 and TRBJ2-7; D gene uncertain. The CDR3 spans 14 residues. Trimming shortened V by 4 bases and J by 0 bases, and 10 bases separated the two germline ends. Germline V gene lookup returns CDR1 MNHEY and CDR2 SMNVEV (reference sequence). CDR3: CASSSWAISYEQYF. The CDR3, as DNA: TGTGCCAGCAGTTCGTGGGCGATCTCCTACGAGCAGTACTTC.

In regard to this clone: The same CDR3 can be traced to other DNA sequences in this sample. The chain uses TRBV7-9 and TRBJ1-5; D not resolved. V shed 1 base and J shed 4 bases, with 8 bases lying between them. Germline CDR1 SEHNR, CDR2 FQNEAQ (reference sequence). CDR3 size: 14 residues. The CDR3, as DNA: TGTGCCAGCAGCTTAGGCGGCGGGAATCAGCCCCAGCATTTT. It translates to CASSLGGGNQPQHF.

The chain couples TRBV29-1 to TRBJ2-7, with 8 bases aligning to TRBD2. In germline, CDR1 is SQVTM, CDR2 ANQGSEA. V was clipped by 0 bases and J by 2 bases; unmatched bases: 6. This CDR3 contains 15 residues. DNA for the CDR3: TGCAGCGTTGAAGATGGGACTAGTGAAACCTACGAGCAGTACTTC. Protein sequence: CSVEDGTSETYEQYF.

The rearrangement uses TRBV7-9 and TRBJ1-1; D not certain. V was pared by 7 bases and J by 3 bases, with 15 bases between. Germline V gene lookup returns CDR1 SEHNR and CDR2 FQNEAQ (reference sequence). The CDR3 is 14 amino acids. This chain's CDR3 is CASILREGDTEAFF. The CDR3 region has the DNA TGTGCCAGCATCCTCCGGGAGGGCGACACTGAAGCTTTCTTT.

This clone was picked up one time. The rearrangement joins TRBV5-6 to TRBJ2-3; a possible D gene is TRBD1 (6 bases). The V gene's germline CDR1 is SGHDT and CDR2 YYEEEE. The V end was cut by 6 bases, the J end by 3 bases, with 8 bases between. The CDR3 is 12 amino acids. The CDR3: CASTQGTDTQYF. DNA for the CDR3: TGTGCCAGCACCCAGGGGACAGATACGCAGTATTTT.

The CDR3 DNA reads as TGTGCCAGCAGCTTGAACGGTAGATGGAATGAGCAGTTCTTC. This gives the protein CASSLNGRWNEQFF. The J gene is TRBJ2-1, the V gene TRBV13; D is unresolved. Germline CDR1 is PRHDT and CDR2 is FYEKMQ (reference sequence). The germline V and J ends were trimmed by 3 bases and 7 bases, with 13 bases remaining between them. The CDR3 covers 14 residues.

This chain joins TRBV2 and TRBJ2-2; 12 bases align to TRBD2. This CDR3 is built from 16 residues. Unmatched junction bases numbered 2, after V lost 4 bases and J lost 2 bases. CDR1 is SNHLY, CDR2 FYNNEI, per germline. The CDR3 region is CASSGLAGENTGELFF. As DNA, the CDR3 is TGTGCCAGCAGTGGACTAGCGGGGGAAAACACCGGGGAGCTGTTTTTT.

This clone showed up just a few times. The chain employs TRBV15 and TRBJ2-3; no clear D. From germline, CDR1 is LNHNV and CDR2 YYDKDF (reference sequence). The CDR3 runs to 14 residues. V gave up 1 base and J gave up 2 bases, with 7 bases separating them. Here the CDR3 reads CATSRVTSTDTQYF. CDR3 sequence (DNA): TGTGCCACCAGCAGAGTAACTTCCACAGATACGCAGTATTTT.

V is TRBV28 and J is TRBJ1-2, with TRBD1 matching over 7 bases. Trimming at V came to 6 bases and at J to 4 bases, leaving 14 bases not matched to a gene. The CDR3 covers 16 residues. The germline CDR1 and CDR2 sequences are MDHEN and SYDVKM. DNA of the CDR3: TGTGCCAGCAGCCAGGGACAGCTCTCGGTGCGCTATGGCTACACCTTC. Translation gives CASSQGQLSVRYGYTF.

Notes on this clone: Other DNA sequences in the same sample also yield this CDR3. In DNA, the CDR3 is TGTGCCAGCAGCTCCGGGACTAGCTTCTACGAGCAGTACTTC. Residues: CASSSGTSFYEQYF. The chain joins TRBV7-9 to TRBJ2-7; TRBD2 matches at 9 bases. V was clipped by 4 bases and J by 3 bases; unmatched bases: 4. The germline gives CDR1 SEHNR, CDR2 FQNEAQ (reference sequence). CDR3 length: 14 amino acids.

The CDR3 nucleotides are TGTGCCTGGAGTGGACGAAGGGACTCTGCCACAGATACGCAGTATTTT. It encodes CAWSGRRDSATDTQYF. V usage is TRBV30 and J usage is TRBJ2-3; possibly TRBD2 for D (6 bases). Looked up from germline, CDR1 is GTSNPN and CDR2 is SVGIG (reference sequence). Between the trimmed V and J ends, which lost 1 base and 2 bases, there was a span of 16 bases. CDR3 size: 16 residues.

This chain uses TRBV2 with TRBJ2-5, with 10 nucleotides matching TRBD2. Trimming cost V 2 bases and J 5 bases; bases outside gene matches: 5. There are 15 residues in the CDR3. Germline lookup yields CDR1 SNHLY and CDR2 FYNNEI. The CDR3 loop reads CASSELAGVGETQYF. The CDR3 DNA sequence: TGTGCCAGCAGTGAACTAGCGGGAGTGGGGGAGACCCAGTACTTC.

This chain uses TRBV14 with TRBJ2-3; TRBD1 matches 10 bases. Per germline, CDR1 SGHDN and CDR2 FVKESK. The junction had 7 bases not matched to a gene; V was cut back by 1 base and J by 6 bases. The CDR3 covers 16 residues. CDR3 loop: CASSQGTGGFKDTQYF. In DNA form, the CDR3 reads TGTGCCAGCAGCCAAGGGACAGGGGGTTTTAAGGATACGCAGTATTTT.

The rearrangement links TRBV6-1 to TRBJ2-1; 7 bases agree with TRBD2. The CDR3 is made up of 16 amino acids. Germline assignment: CDR1 MNHNS and CDR2 SASEGT. The V and J ends lost 2 bases and 2 bases, in that order; junction bases with no gene match: 6. The CDR3 DNA follows: TGTGCCAGCAGTGAATGGGGGGGTATCACCTACAATGAGCAGTTCTTC. It yields the protein CASSEWGGITYNEQFF.

The chain carries TRBV9 and TRBJ1-4; the D is unclear. Germline V gives CDR1 SGDLS, CDR2 YYNGEE. The length of the CDR3 is 14 residues. V was trimmed by 0 bases and J by 4 bases, leaving 7 bases between them. CDR3 DNA: TGTGCCAGCAGCGTAGGAGGGCTTAATGAAAAACTGTTTTTT. It is translated as CASSVGGLNEKLFF.

The V and J genes are TRBV19 and TRBJ1-1; TRBD1 matches 10 bases. Unmatched junction bases numbered 6, after V lost 3 bases and J lost 5 bases. This CDR3 has 15 amino acids. Germline CDR1 LNHDA, CDR2 SQIVND (reference sequence). The CDR3 sequence is CASSILDRGVTEAFF. CDR3 bases: TGTGCCAGTAGTATCCTGGACAGGGGGGTTACTGAAGCTTTCTTT. Based on the CDR3 plus reference TRBV19 and TRBJ1-1, the full variable domain is DGGITQSPKYLFRKEGQNVTLSCEQNLNHDAMYWYRQDPGQGLRLIYYSQIVNDFQKGDIAEGYSVSREKKESFPLTVTSAQKNPTAFYLCASSILDRGVTEAFFGQGTRLTVV.

The chain joins TRBV7-9 to TRBJ2-3; D call uncertain. This CDR3 is built from 12 residues. Germline lookup yields CDR1 SEHNR and CDR2 FQNEAQ (reference sequence). V lost 6 bases and J 6 bases, leaving 10 bases between the germline ends. CDR3 loop: CASSRLADTQYF. DNA of the CDR3: TGTGCCAGCAGTCGTCTCGCGGATACGCAGTATTTT.

The chain combines TRBV6-1 with TRBJ1-5; weak D call: TRBD1 (6 bases). V dropped 4 bases and J dropped 5 bases, with 12 bases sitting between them. CDR1 and CDR2 from the germline V gene are MNHNS and SASEGT. This CDR3 contains 14 residues. CDR3 in DNA: TGTGCCAGCAGTGCGACAGGCCCCCATCAGCCCCAGCATTTT. Encoded protein: CASSATGPHQPQHF.

CDR3 residues: CASSLGGEETQYF. The CDR3 coding sequence is TGTGCCAGCAGCTTAGGCGGAGAAGAGACCCAGTACTTC. J is TRBJ2-5 and V is TRBV11-3; D remains ambiguous. Germline V gene data show CDR1 as SGHNT and CDR2 as YENEEA. The CDR3 loop spans 13 amino acids. Trimming removed 1 base from V and 3 bases from J, with 6 bases in between.

The chain couples TRBV7-9 to TRBJ1-2, with TRBD1 matching 7 bases. This CDR3 spans 14 amino acids. Unmatched junction bases numbered 8, after V lost 4 bases and J lost 6 bases. CDR1 and CDR2 from the germline V gene are SEHNR and FQNEAQ (reference sequence). The CDR3 nucleotides are TGTGCCAGCAGCTATCCATCGACAGGGAATGGCTACACCTTC. Its protein product is CASSYPSTGNGYTF.

This rearrangement joins TRBV19 to TRBJ2-1; 8 nucleotides align to TRBD2. V shed 6 bases, J shed 5 bases, and the junction held 9 bases outside the gene matches. CDR3 length: 15 amino acids. The V gene's germline CDR1 is LNHDA and CDR2 SQIVND (reference sequence). DNA of the CDR3: TGTGCCAGTAGATCCGGGACTAGGGGCCACAATGAGCAGTTCTTC. Encoded protein: CASRSGTRGHNEQFF.

V usage is TRBV6-5 and J usage is TRBJ2-1; the match to TRBD2 covers 14 bases. V dropped 5 bases and J dropped 9; count of bases not matched to a gene: 6. This CDR3 region has 15 residues. Germline loops: CDR1 MNHEY, CDR2 SVGAGI. The CDR3 DNA follows: TGTGCCAGCAGTCCCGGGACTAGCGGGAGTAGTGAGCAGTTCTTC. Its protein product is CASSPGTSGSSEQFF.